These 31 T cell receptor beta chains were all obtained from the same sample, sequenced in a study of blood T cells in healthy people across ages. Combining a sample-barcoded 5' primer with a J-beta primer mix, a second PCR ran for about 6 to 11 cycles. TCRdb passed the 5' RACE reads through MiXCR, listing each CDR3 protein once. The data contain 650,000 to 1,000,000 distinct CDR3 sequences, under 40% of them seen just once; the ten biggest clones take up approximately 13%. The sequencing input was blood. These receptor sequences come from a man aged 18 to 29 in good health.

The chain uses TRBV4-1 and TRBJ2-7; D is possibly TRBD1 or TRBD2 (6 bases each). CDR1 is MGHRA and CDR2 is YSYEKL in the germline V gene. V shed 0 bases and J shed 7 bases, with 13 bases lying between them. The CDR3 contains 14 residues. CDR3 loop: CASSQDRGRNEQYF. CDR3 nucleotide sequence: TGCGCCAGCAGCCAAGACCGGGGGCGAAATGAGCAGTACTTC.

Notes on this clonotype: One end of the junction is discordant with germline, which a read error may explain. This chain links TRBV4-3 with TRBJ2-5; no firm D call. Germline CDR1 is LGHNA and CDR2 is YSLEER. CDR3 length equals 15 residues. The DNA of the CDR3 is TGCGCCAGCAGCCAAGCGGTAGGGCCCCAAGGGACCCAGTACTTC. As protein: CASSQAVGPQGTQYF.

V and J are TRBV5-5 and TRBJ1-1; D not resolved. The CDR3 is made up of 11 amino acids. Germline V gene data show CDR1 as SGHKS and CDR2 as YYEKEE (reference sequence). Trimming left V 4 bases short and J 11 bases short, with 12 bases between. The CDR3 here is CASSPGVRAFF. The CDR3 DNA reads TGTGCCAGCAGCCCGGGTGTGAGGGCTTTCTTT.

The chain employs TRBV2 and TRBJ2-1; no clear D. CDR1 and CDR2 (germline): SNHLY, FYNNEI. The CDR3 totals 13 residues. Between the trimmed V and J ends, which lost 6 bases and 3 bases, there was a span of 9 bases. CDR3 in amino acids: CASSAEIYNEQFF. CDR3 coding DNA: TGTGCCAGCAGCGCCGAGATCTACAATGAGCAGTTCTTC.

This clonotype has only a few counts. The chain's CDR3 is CASGRTSGGAVDTQYF. DNA of the CDR3: TGTGCTAGTGGCCGGACTAGCGGGGGGGCGGTGGATACGCAGTATTTT. The chain links TRBV12-5 to TRBJ2-3; the match to TRBD2 covers 15 bases. Germline V gene lookup returns CDR1 LGHNT and CDR2 FRNRAP. V lost 6 bases and J lost 6; bases outside the gene matches: 7. The CDR3 covers 16 residues.

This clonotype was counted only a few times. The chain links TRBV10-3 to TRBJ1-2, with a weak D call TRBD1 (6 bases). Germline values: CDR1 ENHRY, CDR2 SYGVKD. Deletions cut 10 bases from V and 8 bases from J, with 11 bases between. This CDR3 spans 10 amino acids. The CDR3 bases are TGTGCCACCGGGGGCACCGGCTACACCTTC. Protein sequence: CATGGTGYTF.

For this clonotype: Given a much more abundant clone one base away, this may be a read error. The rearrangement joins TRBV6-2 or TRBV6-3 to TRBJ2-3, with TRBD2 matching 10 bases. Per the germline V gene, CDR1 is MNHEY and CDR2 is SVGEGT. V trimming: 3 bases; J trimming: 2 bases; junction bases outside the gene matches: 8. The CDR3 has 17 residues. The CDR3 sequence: CASSYGRGTSDTDTQYF. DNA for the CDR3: TGTGCCAGCAGTTATGGGAGAGGGACTAGCGACACAGATACGCAGTATTTT.

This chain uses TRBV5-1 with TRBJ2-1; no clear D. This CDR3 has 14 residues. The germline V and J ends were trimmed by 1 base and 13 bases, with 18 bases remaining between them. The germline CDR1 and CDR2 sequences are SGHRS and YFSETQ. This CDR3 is CASSLSTAQETQFF. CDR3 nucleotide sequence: TGCGCCAGCAGCTTGAGTACAGCCCAAGAGACCCAGTTCTTC.

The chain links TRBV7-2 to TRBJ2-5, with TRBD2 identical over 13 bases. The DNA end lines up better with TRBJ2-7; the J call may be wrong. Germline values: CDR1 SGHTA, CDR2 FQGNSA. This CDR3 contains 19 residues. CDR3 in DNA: TGTGCCAGCAGCCTCCGACTAGCGGGGGGTACCCTCGCCACCTACGAGCAGTACTTC. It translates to CASSLRLAGGTLATYEQYF.

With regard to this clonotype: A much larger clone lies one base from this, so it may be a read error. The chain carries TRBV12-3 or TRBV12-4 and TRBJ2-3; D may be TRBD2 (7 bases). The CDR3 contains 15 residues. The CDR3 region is CASSFGGARTDAQYF. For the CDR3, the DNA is TGTGCCAGCAGTTTTGGGGGGGCTCGCACAGATGCGCAGTATTTT.

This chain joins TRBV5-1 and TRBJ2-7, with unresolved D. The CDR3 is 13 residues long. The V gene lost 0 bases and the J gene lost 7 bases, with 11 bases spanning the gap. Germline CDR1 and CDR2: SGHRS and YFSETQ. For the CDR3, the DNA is TGCGCCAGCAGCTTGGAGACGAAGGATGAGCAGTACTTC. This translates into CASSLETKDEQYF.

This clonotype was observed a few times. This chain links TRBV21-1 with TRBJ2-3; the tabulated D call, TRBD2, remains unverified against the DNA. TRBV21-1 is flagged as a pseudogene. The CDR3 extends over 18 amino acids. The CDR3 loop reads CASSKGEGRARSTDTQYF. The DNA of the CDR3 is TGTGCCAGCAGCAAAGGCGAAGGGAGGGCCCGAAGCACAGATACGCAGTATTTT.

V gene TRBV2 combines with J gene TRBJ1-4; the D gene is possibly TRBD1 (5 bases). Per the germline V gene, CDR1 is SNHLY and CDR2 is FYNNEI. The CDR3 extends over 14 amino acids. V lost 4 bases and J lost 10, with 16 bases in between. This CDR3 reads CASSVGTAWRKLFF. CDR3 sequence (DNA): TGTGCCAGCAGTGTCGGGACGGCCTGGCGAAAACTGTTTTTT.

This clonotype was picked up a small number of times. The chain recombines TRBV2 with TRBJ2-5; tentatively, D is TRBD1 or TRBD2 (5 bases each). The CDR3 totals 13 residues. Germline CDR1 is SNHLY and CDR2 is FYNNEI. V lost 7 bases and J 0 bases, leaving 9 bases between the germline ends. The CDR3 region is CASTPGHQETQYF. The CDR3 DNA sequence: TGTGCCAGCACCCCGGGACACCAAGAGACCCAGTACTTC.

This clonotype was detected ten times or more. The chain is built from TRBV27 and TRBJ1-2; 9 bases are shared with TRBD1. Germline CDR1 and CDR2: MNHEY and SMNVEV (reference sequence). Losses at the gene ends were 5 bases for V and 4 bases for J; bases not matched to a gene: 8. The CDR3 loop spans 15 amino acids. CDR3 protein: CASSVQGAGGYGYTF. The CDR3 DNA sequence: TGTGCCAGCAGTGTACAGGGGGCCGGAGGCTATGGCTACACCTTC.

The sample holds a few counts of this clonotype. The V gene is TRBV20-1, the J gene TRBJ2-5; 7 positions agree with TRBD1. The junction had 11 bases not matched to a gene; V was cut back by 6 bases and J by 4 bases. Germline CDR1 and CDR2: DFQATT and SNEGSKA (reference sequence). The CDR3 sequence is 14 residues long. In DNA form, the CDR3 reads TGCAGTGCGAGCGGACAGGCCCCCGGAGAGACCCAGTACTTC. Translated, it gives CSASGQAPGETQYF.

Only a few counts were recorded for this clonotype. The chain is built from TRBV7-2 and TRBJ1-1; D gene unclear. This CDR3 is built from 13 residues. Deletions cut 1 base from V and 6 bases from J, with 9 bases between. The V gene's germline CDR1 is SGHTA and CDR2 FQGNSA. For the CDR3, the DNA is TGTGCCAGCAGCTTAGGGGAAGTCGCTGAAGCTTTCTTT. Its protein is CASSLGEVAEAFF.

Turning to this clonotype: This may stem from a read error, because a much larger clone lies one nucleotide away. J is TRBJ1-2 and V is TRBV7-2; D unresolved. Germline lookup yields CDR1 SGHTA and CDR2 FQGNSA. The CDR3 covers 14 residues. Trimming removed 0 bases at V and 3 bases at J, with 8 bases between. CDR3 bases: TGTACCAGCAGCTTAGCCCTGACGGACTATGGCTACACCTTC. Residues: CTSSLALTDYGYTF. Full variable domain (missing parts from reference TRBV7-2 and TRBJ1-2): GAGVSQSPSNKVTEKGKDVELRCDPISGHTALYWYRQSLGQGLEFLIYFQGNSAPDKSGLPSDRFSAERTGGSVSTLTIQRTQQEDSAVYLCTSSLALTDYGYTFGSGTRLTVV.

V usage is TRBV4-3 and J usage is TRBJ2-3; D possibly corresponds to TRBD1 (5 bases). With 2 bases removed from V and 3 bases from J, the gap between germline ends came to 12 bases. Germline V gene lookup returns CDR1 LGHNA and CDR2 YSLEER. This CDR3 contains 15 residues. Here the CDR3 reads CASSQPLGPTDTQYF. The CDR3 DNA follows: TGCGCCAGCAGCCAACCCCTGGGGCCTACAGATACGCAGTATTTT.

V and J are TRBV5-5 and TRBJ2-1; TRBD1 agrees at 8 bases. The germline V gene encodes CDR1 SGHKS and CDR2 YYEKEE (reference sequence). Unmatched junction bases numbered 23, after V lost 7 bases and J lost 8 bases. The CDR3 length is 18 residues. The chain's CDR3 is CASAVMFPGQGFGYEQFF. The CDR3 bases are TGTGCCAGCGCTGTTATGTTTCCCGGACAGGGCTTTGGGTATGAGCAGTTCTTC.

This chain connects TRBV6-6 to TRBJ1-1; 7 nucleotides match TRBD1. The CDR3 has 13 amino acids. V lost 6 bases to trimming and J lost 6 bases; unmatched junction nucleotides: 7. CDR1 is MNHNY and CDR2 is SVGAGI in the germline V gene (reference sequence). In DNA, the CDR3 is TGTGCCAGCAGCCCGGGACAGATCGCTGAAGCTTTCTTT. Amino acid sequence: CASSPGQIAEAFF.

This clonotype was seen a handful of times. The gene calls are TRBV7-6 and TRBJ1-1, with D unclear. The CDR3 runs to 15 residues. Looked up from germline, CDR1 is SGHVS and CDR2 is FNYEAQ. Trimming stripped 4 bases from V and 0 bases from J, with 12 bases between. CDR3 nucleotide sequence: TGTGCCAGCAGCTCCGCGCTGGGATTGAACACTGAAGCTTTCTTT. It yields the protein CASSSALGLNTEAFF.

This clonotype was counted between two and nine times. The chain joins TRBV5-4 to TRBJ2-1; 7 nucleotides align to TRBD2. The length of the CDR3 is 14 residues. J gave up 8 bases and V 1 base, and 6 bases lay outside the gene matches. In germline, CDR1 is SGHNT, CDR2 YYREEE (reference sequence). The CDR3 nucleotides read TGTGCCAGCAGCTTGTGGGGGGGAGGCGATGAGCAGTTCTTC. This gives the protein CASSLWGGGDEQFF.

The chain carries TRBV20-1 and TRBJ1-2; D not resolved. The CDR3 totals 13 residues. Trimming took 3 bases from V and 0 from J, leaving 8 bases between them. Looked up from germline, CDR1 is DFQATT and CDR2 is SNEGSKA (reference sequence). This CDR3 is CSASSGSNYGYTF. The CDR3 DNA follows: TGCAGTGCTAGTAGTGGGTCTAACTATGGCTACACCTTC.

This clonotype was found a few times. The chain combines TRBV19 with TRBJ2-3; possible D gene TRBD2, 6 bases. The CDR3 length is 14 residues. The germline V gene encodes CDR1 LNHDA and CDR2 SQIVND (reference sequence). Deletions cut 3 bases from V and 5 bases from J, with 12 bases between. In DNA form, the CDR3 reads TGTGCCAGTAGTATGGGCGGGGCGGTAGATACGCAGTATTTT. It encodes CASSMGGAVDTQYF.

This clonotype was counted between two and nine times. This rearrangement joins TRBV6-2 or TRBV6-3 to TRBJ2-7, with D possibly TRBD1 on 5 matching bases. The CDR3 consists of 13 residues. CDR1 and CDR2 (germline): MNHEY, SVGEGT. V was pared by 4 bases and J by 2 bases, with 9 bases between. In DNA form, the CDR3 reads TGTGCCAGCAGTTCGGACACCGCCTACGAGCAGTACTTC. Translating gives CASSSDTAYEQYF.

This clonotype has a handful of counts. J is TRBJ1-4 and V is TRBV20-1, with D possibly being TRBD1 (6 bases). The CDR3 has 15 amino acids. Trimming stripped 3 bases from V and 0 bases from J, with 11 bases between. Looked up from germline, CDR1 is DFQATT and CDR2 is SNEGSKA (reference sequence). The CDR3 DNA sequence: TGCAGTGCTAGTATGGGGGCTTCAACTAATGAAAAACTGTTTTTT. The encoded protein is CSASMGASTNEKLFF.

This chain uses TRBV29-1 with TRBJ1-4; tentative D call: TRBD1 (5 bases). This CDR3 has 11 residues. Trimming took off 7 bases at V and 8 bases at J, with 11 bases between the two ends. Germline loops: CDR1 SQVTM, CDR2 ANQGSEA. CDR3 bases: TGCAGCGCCTGGGAGGGGGAAAAACTGTTTTTT. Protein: CSAWEGEKLFF. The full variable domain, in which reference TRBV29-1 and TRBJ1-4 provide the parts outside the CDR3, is SAVISQKPSRDICQRGTSLTIQCQVDSQVTMMFWYRQQPGQSLTLIATANQGSEATYESGFVIDKFPISRPNLTFSTLTVSNMSPEDSSIYLCSAWEGEKLFFGSGTQLSVL.

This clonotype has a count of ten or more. Here the CDR3 reads CASSPRTDTNYGYTF. The CDR3 DNA sequence: TGTGCCAGCAGCCCCCGGACAGATACTAACTATGGCTACACCTTC. The chain recombines TRBV14 with TRBJ1-2; weak D call: TRBD1 (6 bases). Trimming left V 4 bases short and J 0 bases short, with 12 bases between. CDR3 length: 15 amino acids. CDR1 and CDR2 from the germline V gene are SGHDN and FVKESK.

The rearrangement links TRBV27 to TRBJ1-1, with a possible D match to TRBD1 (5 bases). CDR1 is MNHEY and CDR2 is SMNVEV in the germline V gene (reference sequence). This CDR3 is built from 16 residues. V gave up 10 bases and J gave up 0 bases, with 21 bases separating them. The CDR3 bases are TGTGCCACCTGTCCCGGGGCCTACGCAATGAACACTGAAGCTTTCTTT. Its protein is CATCPGAYAMNTEAFF.

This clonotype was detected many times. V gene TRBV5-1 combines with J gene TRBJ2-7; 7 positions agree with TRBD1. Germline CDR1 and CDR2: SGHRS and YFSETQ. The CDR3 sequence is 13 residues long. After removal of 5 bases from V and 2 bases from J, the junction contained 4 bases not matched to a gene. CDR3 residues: CASSAGTAYEQYF. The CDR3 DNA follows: TGCGCCAGCAGTGCCGGGACAGCCTACGAGCAGTACTTC.